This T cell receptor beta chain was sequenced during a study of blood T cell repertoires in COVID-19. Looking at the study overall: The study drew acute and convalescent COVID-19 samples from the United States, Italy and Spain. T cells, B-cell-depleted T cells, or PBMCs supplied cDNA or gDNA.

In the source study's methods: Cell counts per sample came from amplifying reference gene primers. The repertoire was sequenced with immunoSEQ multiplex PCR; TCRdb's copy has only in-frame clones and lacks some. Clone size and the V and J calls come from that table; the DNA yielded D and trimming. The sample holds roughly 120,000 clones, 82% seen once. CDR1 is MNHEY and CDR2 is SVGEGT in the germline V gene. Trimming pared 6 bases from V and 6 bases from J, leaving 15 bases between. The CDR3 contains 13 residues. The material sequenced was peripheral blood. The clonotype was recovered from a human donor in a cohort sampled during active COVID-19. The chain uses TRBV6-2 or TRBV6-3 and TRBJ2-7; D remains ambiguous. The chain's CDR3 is CASSRSSPVEQYF. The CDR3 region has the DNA TGTGCCAGCAGCCGTAGTAGTCCCGTCGAGCAGTACTTC.